The rows below give T cell receptor beta chains drawn from one sample of a study of graft-versus-host responses after intestinal transplantation. The data were produced by immunoSEQ multiplex PCR, yet TCRdb's version contains in-frame clones alone and is incomplete. Of about 25,000 clones listed, approximately 95% are singletons. Material: PBMCs, obtained 18 days after transplant. These receptors all come from a human patient who received an intestinal transplant, so some T cells may come from the graft donor. Each CDR3 is given with its conserved first and last residue. The D gene is left open where the match is weak. The size field is filled for only some rows; it gives once, few, many or a size class.

CDR3 DNA | CDR3 protein | clone size | J gene | D gene | V gene
TGTGCCAGCAGCCCGCCGCAAATTACTAGTGACCCCACAGATACGCAGTATTTT | CASSPPQITSDPTDTQYF | NA | TRBJ2-3 | NA | TRBV9
TGTGCCATCGGGGACACTGAAGCTTTCTTT | CAIGDTEAFF | NA | TRBJ1-1 | NA | TRBV10-3
TGTGCCAGCAGCGTAGGGGACAGGGCACCTGGGAGCACCTTC | CASSVGDRAPGSTF | NA | TRBJ1-2 | TRBD1 | TRBV9
TGTGCCAGTAGTACCCGGGACAGGGGGCCCCCTTTCTACAATGAGCAGTTCTTC | CASSTRDRGPPFYNEQFF | NA | TRBJ2-1 | TRBD1 | TRBV19
TGTGCCAGCAGCTTGCCAGTCGTTGAGGACAGGGGGTCTAATGAGCAGTTCTTC | CASSLPVVEDRGSNEQFF | NA | TRBJ2-1 | TRBD1 | TRBV5-4
TGTGCCAGCAGCCCCCCGGGAGGACGGCTAAATGAGCAGTTCTTC | CASSPPGGRLNEQFF | NA | TRBJ2-1 | TRBD2 | TRBV11-2
TGCGCCAGCAGCACGACCGTGAACAACGCCGGGGAGCTGTTTTTT | CASSTTVNNAGELFF | NA | TRBJ2-2 | NA | TRBV5-1
TGCAGCGTTGAAGGACCAGCGCCTGAAGCTTTCTTT | CSVEGPAPEAFF | NA | TRBJ1-1 | NA | TRBV29-1
TGTGCTAGTTCCGGCAGGGCCTACACAGATACGCAGTATTTT | CASSGRAYTDTQYF | once | TRBJ2-3 | NA | TRBV12-5
TGTGCCAGCAGCTCTACTAGAGGAGACGAAGGAAACACCATATATTTT | CASSSTRGDEGNTIYF | NA | TRBJ1-3 | NA | TRBV5-6